This TCR beta chain was documented in a study of T-cell reconstitution after alpha-beta-depleted transplantation in children. General study results and limits: It was newly produced T cells that mostly accounted for T-cell counts and diversity one year after transplant. As was reported, about two months after transplant, alpha-beta T cells came from several hundred expanded graft clones. Surviving recipient T cells and thymic progenitors produced the high day-60 TCRbeta diversity seen in some patients.

Unique molecular identifiers were incorporated into the prepared TCRbeta library. Each CDR3 protein gets one entry after TCRdb re-called the PCR reads with MiXCR. The table includes about 210,000 distinct CDR3 sequences, roughly a sixth detected once. On this clonotype: Its target is not known.

The ends were cut back, 2 bases at V and 10 bases at J, with 9 bases in the middle. CDR3 length: 13 residues. This receptor was obtained from a male patient between 2 and 10 years old who had a stem cell transplant for acute lymphoblastic leukemia, so the T cells may come from the graft donor. The rearrangement joins TRBV12-3 or TRBV12-4 to TRBJ1-6, with a tentative D call TRBD1 (5 bases). The source material was PBMCs, mostly from graft donor cells, sampled 360 days after TCRalphabeta/CD19-depleted stem cell transplant. The CDR3 reads CASSLTKGSPLHF. The CDR3 DNA reads as TGTGCCAGCAGTTTAACGAAGGGGTCACCCCTCCACTTT.